The 20 T cell receptor beta chains below all came from one sample that was sequenced in a study of blood T cell repertoires in COVID-19. Libraries were prepared by immunoSEQ multiplex PCR; TCRdb keeps only in-frame clonotypes and omits some of them. The sample yields tens of thousands of clones, roughly 86% seen once. Sequencing input: peripheral blood. The receptors here all came from a man aged 50-60 years with active or convalescent COVID-19.

This chain joins TRBV19 and TRBJ2-7, with D tentatively TRBD1 (5 bases). From germline, CDR1 is LNHDA and CDR2 SQIVND (reference sequence). CDR3 length: 13 amino acids. V was shortened by 8 bases and J by 1 base, with 12 bases between the two germline ends. The CDR3 sequence is CASSYDSSYEQYF. The CDR3 DNA reads TGTGCCAGTTCTTACGACAGTTCCTACGAGCAGTACTTC.

The chain combines TRBV19 with TRBJ2-4, with 11 bases that match TRBD1. Germline V gene data show CDR1 as LNHDA and CDR2 as SQIVND (reference sequence). The V and J ends lost 3 bases and 0 bases, in that order; junction bases with no gene match: 13. This CDR3 is built from 20 residues. DNA of the CDR3: TGTGCCAGTAGTATTCTCATCTACCGGGACAGGGGGTTAGCCAAAAACATTCAGTACTTC. Protein product: CASSILIYRDRGLAKNIQYF.

This rearrangement joins TRBV9 to TRBJ2-3, with a weak D call TRBD1 (7 bases). Deletions cut 0 bases from V and 5 bases from J, with 13 bases between. The CDR3 totals 15 residues. The V gene's germline CDR1 is SGDLS and CDR2 YYNGEE. Here the CDR3 DNA reads TGTGCCAGCAGCGTAGTCCCAGGGGGGAGAGATACGCAGTATTTT. Encoded protein: CASSVVPGGRDTQYF. The entire variable domain, with the rest obtained from reference TRBV9 and TRBJ2-3, is as follows: DSGVTQTPKHLITATGQRVTLRCSPRSGDLSVYWYQQSLDQGLQFLIQYYNGEERAKGNILERFSAQQFPDLHSELNLSSLELGDSALYFCASSVVPGGRDTQYFGPGTRLTVL.

The rearrangement uses TRBV9 and TRBJ2-3; tentatively, D is TRBD2 (7 bases). The CDR3 is 14 amino acids. Germline V gene lookup returns CDR1 SGDLS and CDR2 YYNGEE. V lost 4 bases to trimming and J lost 6 bases, with 15 bases between them. CDR3 sequence reads: CASSPSGGLDTQYF. The CDR3 bases are TGTGCCAGCAGCCCCTCGGGGGGCCTGGATACGCAGTATTTT.

This rearrangement joins TRBV28 to TRBJ1-3; D unresolved. V lost 6 bases and J 7 bases, leaving 10 bases between the germline ends. The CDR3 is made up of 12 amino acids. Germline V gene data show CDR1 as MDHEN and CDR2 as SYDVKM. In DNA, the CDR3 is TGTGCCAGCAGCAATCTATGGAACACCATATATTTT. It yields the protein CASSNLWNTIYF.

This chain links TRBV18 with TRBJ2-5, with TRBD1 matching 10 bases. Trimming took 0 bases from V and 4 from J; bases not matched to a gene: 2. Germline V gene data show CDR1 as KGHSH and CDR2 as LQKENI. The CDR3 has 15 amino acids. DNA for the CDR3: TGTGCCAGCTCACCACCGACAGGGGGCAGAGAGACCCAGTACTTC. It specifies CASSPPTGGRETQYF.

This sequence joins TRBV4-1 and TRBJ1-1; no firm D call. V lost 5 bases and J 7 bases, leaving 23 bases between the germline ends. CDR1 is MGHRA and CDR2 is YSYEKL in the germline V gene. The CDR3 length is 16 residues. This CDR3 reads CASSERAVSGLGEAFF. The CDR3 DNA reads as TGCGCCAGCAGCGAACGGGCCGTAAGCGGGTTGGGTGAAGCTTTCTTT.

V is TRBV12-3 or TRBV12-4 and J is TRBJ1-1, with D hard to call. The CDR3 runs 12 residues. The V end was cut by 2 bases, the J end by 7 bases, with 8 bases between. CDR3 DNA: TGTGCCAGCAGTTTAAGAGAACTTGAAGCTTTCTTT. Amino acid sequence: CASSLRELEAFF.

The chain is built from TRBV4-3 and TRBJ1-1, with D unclear. Germline loops: CDR1 LGHNA, CDR2 YSLEER. The ends were cut back, 0 bases at V and 6 bases at J, with 11 bases in the middle. The CDR3 is 14 amino acids. The CDR3 DNA reads as TGCGCCAGCAGCCAAGATAGAGTGGTGGCTGAAGCTTTCTTT. It specifies CASSQDRVVAEAFF.

The rearrangement links TRBV19 to TRBJ1-1, with TRBD1 matching over 11 bases. CDR1 and CDR2 (germline): LNHDA, SQIVND (reference sequence). This CDR3 has 13 residues. Trimming cost V 5 bases and J 4 bases; bases outside gene matches: 0. CDR3 sequence reads: CASSGQGATEAFF. The CDR3 DNA is TGTGCCAGTAGTGGACAGGGGGCCACTGAAGCTTTCTTT.

For the CDR3, the DNA is TGTGCCAGCAGCCAACGGATAGGGGGGGAACAAGAGACCCAGTACTTC. Residues: CASSQRIGGEQETQYF. The gene calls are TRBV3-1 (or the pseudogene TRBV3-2) and TRBJ2-5, with a tentative D call TRBD2 (7 bases). Germline CDR1 is LGHDT and CDR2 is YNNKEL (reference sequence). There are 16 residues in the CDR3. The V end lost 2 bases, the J end lost 2 bases, and 15 bases lay between the germline ends.

This clone was observed a handful of times. The chain joins TRBV10-3 to TRBJ2-2; TRBD2 aligns across 7 bases. The CDR3 has 15 amino acids. The germline V gene has CDR1 ENHRY and CDR2 SYGVKD. The J segment lost 6 bases and the V segment lost 0 bases, leaving 4 bases of the junction unmatched. In DNA form, the CDR3 reads TGTGCCATCAGTGAGTCGGCGGGAGACGCCGGGGAGCTGTTTTTT. It yields the protein CAISESAGDAGELFF.

This clone was detected only a few times. The gene calls are TRBV5-6 and TRBJ2-2; a possible D gene is TRBD2 (5 bases). Germline V gene data show CDR1 as SGHDT and CDR2 as YYEEEE. V dropped 0 bases and J dropped 1 base, with 10 bases sitting between them. This CDR3 contains 16 residues. This CDR3 is CASSLGIGGNTGELFF. The CDR3 DNA reads TGTGCCAGCAGCTTGGGAATAGGAGGGAACACCGGGGAGCTGTTTTTT.

The chain uses TRBV19 and TRBJ1-5; D perhaps matches TRBD1 (6 bases). V was clipped by 6 bases and J by 5 bases, with 14 bases between them. Germline CDR1 is LNHDA and CDR2 is SQIVND (reference sequence). This CDR3 has 14 amino acids. CDR3 nucleotide sequence: TGTGCCAGTAGAGGGGCAGGGGTAGATCAGCCCCAGCATTTT. It encodes CASRGAGVDQPQHF. The whole variable domain, remainder taken from reference TRBV19 and TRBJ1-5, is DGGITQSPKYLFRKEGQNVTLSCEQNLNHDAMYWYRQDPGQGLRLIYYSQIVNDFQKGDIAEGYSVSREKKESFPLTVTSAQKNPTAFYLCASRGAGVDQPQHFGDGTRLSIL.

V usage is TRBV11-2 and J usage is TRBJ2-5, with 7 positions matching TRBD1. There are 15 residues in the CDR3. V was clipped by 0 bases and J by 5 bases; unmatched bases: 6. Germline V gene data show CDR1 as SGHAT and CDR2 as FQNNGV. The DNA for the CDR3 is TGTGCCAGCAGCTTAGATCCAGGGGGTTGGGAGACCCAGTACTTC. Translated, it gives CASSLDPGGWETQYF.

This clone was seen just once. The chain combines TRBV30 with TRBJ1-3; D perhaps matches TRBD1 (5 bases). V dropped 4 bases and J dropped 3 bases, with 16 bases sitting between them. There are 15 residues in the CDR3. Germline CDR1 GTSNPN, CDR2 SVGIG (reference sequence). CDR3 nucleotides: TGTGCCTGGACCCAGGGCCAAAGGGTTGGAAACACCATATATTTT. It is translated as CAWTQGQRVGNTIYF.

This rearrangement joins TRBV7-2 to TRBJ2-5, with D maybe TRBD2 (6 bases). V gave up 5 bases and J gave up 1 base, with 17 bases separating them. CDR1 SGHTA and CDR2 FQGNSA come from the germline V gene. CDR3 size: 16 residues. CDR3 in DNA: TGTGCCAGCAGCCCCCAAGGTGGAGGGGCCCAAGAGACCCAGTACTTC. Translated, it gives CASSPQGGGAQETQYF.

The chain couples TRBV7-2 to TRBJ2-5, with a possible D match to TRBD2 (6 bases). Germline CDR1 reads SGHTA; CDR2 reads FQGNSA. The CDR3 is 14 amino acids. V dropped 5 bases and J dropped 5 bases, with 15 bases sitting between them. Here the CDR3 DNA reads TGTGCCAGCAGCCCGGCGCATGGGGGGGAGACCCAGTACTTC. This codes for CASSPAHGGETQYF.

V and J are TRBV5-1 and TRBJ2-5; TRBD2 aligns across 12 bases. V trimming: 4 bases; J trimming: 5 bases; junction bases outside the gene matches: 9. The CDR3 is made up of 16 amino acids. The germline gives CDR1 SGHRS, CDR2 YFSETQ. DNA of the CDR3: TGCGCCAGCAGCACCCGGCTAGCGGGGGGGCTCGAGACCCAGTACTTC. Encoded protein: CASSTRLAGGLETQYF.

The CDR3: CASSLRGLNNEKLFF. The CDR3, as DNA: TGTGCCAGCAGTTTAAGGGGACTCAATAATGAAAAACTGTTTTTT. The V and J genes are TRBV28 and TRBJ1-4; a possible D gene is TRBD1 (5 bases). V dropped 2 bases and J dropped 4 bases, with 11 bases sitting between them. This CDR3 is 15 amino acids long. The germline V gene encodes CDR1 MDHEN and CDR2 SYDVKM.